Listed here are 27 T cell receptor beta chains from one sample, sequenced in a study of blood T cell repertoires in COVID-19. Using immunoSEQ multiplex PCR, the repertoire was profiled, and TCRdb retains in-frame clones only, with some absent. The table shows 150,000 or so clones, with under 90% occurring only once. The sample was PBMCs or T cells enriched from blood (not recorded which). All receptors derive from a woman between 55 and 75 years old who had recovered from COVID-19.

The CDR3 nucleotides read TGTGCCTGGAGTGTGAAACGGGGGGGCCAGTCTTCCGGGGAGCTGTTTTTT. Translated, it gives CAWSVKRGGQSSGELFF. The genes are TRBV30 and TRBJ2-2, with 8 bases fitting TRBD2. CDR3 length: 17 amino acids. J gave up 6 bases and V 0 bases, and 12 bases lay outside the gene matches. CDR1 is GTSNPN and CDR2 is SVGIG in the germline V gene (reference sequence).

V gene TRBV7-2 combines with J gene TRBJ2-3; no firm D call. V lost 2 bases, J lost 1 base, and 7 bases lay in between. The germline V gene has CDR1 SGHTA and CDR2 FQGNSA. This CDR3 region has 14 residues. CDR3 nucleotides: TGTGCCAGCAGCTTAAAACTTGGCACAGATACGCAGTATTTT. Residues: CASSLKLGTDTQYF.

The chain links TRBV30 to TRBJ1-1; TRBD1 matches 11 bases. Unmatched junction bases numbered 7, after V lost 7 bases and J lost 9 bases. The CDR3 spans 12 residues. The germline CDR1 and CDR2 sequences are GTSNPN and SVGIG (reference sequence). CDR3 bases: TGTGCCTTGAGGGACAGGGGGTGGAAAGCTTTCTTT. This sequence encodes CALRDRGWKAFF.

The V and J genes are TRBV7-9 and TRBJ2-4, with D perhaps TRBD1 (6 bases). In germline, CDR1 is SEHNR, CDR2 FQNEAQ (reference sequence). The CDR3 spans 14 residues. V was trimmed by 2 bases and J by 7 bases, leaving 12 bases between them. The CDR3 DNA is TGTGCCAGCAGCTTAAAAACAGGGTTGAACATTCAGTACTTC. Its translation is CASSLKTGLNIQYF.

CDR3 loop: CASSLGRADTEAFF. The DNA for the CDR3 is TGCGCCAGCAGCTTGGGCAGGGCGGACACTGAAGCTTTCTTT. This chain joins TRBV5-1 and TRBJ1-1; D possibly corresponds to TRBD1 (5 bases). This CDR3 has 14 residues. V was shortened by 0 bases and J by 3 bases, with 9 bases between the two germline ends. The germline V gene has CDR1 SGHRS and CDR2 YFSETQ.

The genes are TRBV21-1 and TRBJ1-5; TRBD1 reflects the table's D call only, with no check against the DNA. TRBV21-1 is noted as a pseudogene. The CDR3 extends over 15 amino acids. The DNA of the CDR3 is TGTGCCAGCAGCGGCCGGGACACAGGCAATCAGCCCCAGCATTTT. Protein sequence: CASSGRDTGNQPQHF.

CDR3 sequence (DNA): TGTGCCAGCAGTCCCAGTCGGGCCGGGGAGCTGTTTTTT. Protein sequence: CASSPSRAGELFF. The chain recombines TRBV27 with TRBJ2-2; D is ambiguous. The V gene lost 5 bases and the J gene lost 6 bases, with 10 bases spanning the gap. The CDR3 is 13 residues long. The germline gives CDR1 MNHEY, CDR2 SMNVEV (reference sequence).

The gene calls are TRBV27 and TRBJ1-1; D not certain. V gave up 5 bases and J gave up 2 bases, with 9 bases separating them. CDR1 is MNHEY, CDR2 SMNVEV, per germline (reference sequence). CDR3 length: 13 residues. This chain's CDR3 is CASSPAGNTEAFF. Written as DNA, the CDR3 is TGTGCCAGCAGTCCCGCGGGAAACACTGAAGCTTTCTTT.

The chain carries TRBV5-6 and TRBJ2-3, with D hard to call. Germline V gene lookup returns CDR1 SGHDT and CDR2 YYEEEE. This CDR3 comprises 11 residues. With 1 base removed from V and 6 bases from J, the gap between germline ends came to 3 bases. CDR3 sequence reads: CASSLRDTQYF. As DNA, the CDR3 is TGTGCCAGCAGCTTGCGGGATACGCAGTATTTT.

This clone was counted a single time. The V gene is TRBV7-9, the J gene TRBJ2-1; 8 bases align to TRBD2. The CDR3 spans 15 residues. The J segment lost 4 bases and the V segment lost 1 base, leaving 3 bases of the junction unmatched. CDR1 is SEHNR and CDR2 is FQNEAQ in the germline V gene (reference sequence). CDR3 loop: CASSLGPSGYNEQFF. The CDR3 DNA follows: TGTGCCAGCAGCTTAGGGCCTAGCGGGTACAATGAGCAGTTCTTC.

The chain joins TRBV7-6 to TRBJ2-1, with D perhaps TRBD2 (5 bases). Per the germline V gene, CDR1 is SGHVS and CDR2 is FNYEAQ. Trimming pared 6 bases from V and 0 bases from J, leaving 12 bases between. This CDR3 spans 15 amino acids. CDR3 coding DNA: TGTGCCAGCAGTCTCGGGGAGAGCTCCTACAATGAGCAGTTCTTC. Protein sequence: CASSLGESSYNEQFF.

This chain links TRBV2 with TRBJ1-6; no clear D gene. The CDR3 has 17 amino acids. Trimming stripped 3 bases from V and 6 bases from J, with 18 bases between. CDR1 is SNHLY, CDR2 FYNNEI, per germline. CDR3 DNA sequence: TGTGCCAGCAGTGACTCCGGCAGCGACCCGGGTAATTCACCCCTCCACTTT. It yields the protein CASSDSGSDPGNSPLHF.

This clone was seen just once. This rearrangement joins TRBV4-1 to TRBJ1-3; 9 nucleotides align to TRBD1. Trimming cost V 5 bases and J 2 bases; bases outside gene matches: 10. The CDR3 runs 17 residues. Per germline, CDR1 MGHRA and CDR2 YSYEKL. Here the CDR3 reads CASSSGQGIKAGNTIYF. For the CDR3, the DNA is TGCGCCAGCAGCTCTGGACAGGGGATAAAGGCTGGAAACACCATATATTTT.

This clone came up once. This chain links TRBV29-1 with TRBJ1-1; tentative D call: TRBD1 (5 bases). Germline CDR1 and CDR2: SQVTM and ANQGSEA. The CDR3 consists of 13 residues. V lost 2 bases and J lost 4, with 11 bases in between. CDR3 nucleotide sequence: TGCAGCGTTGAACAAGGGGCTAGCACTGAAGCTTTCTTT. This encodes CSVEQGASTEAFF.

This chain connects TRBV5-1 to TRBJ1-3, with 8 nucleotides matching TRBD1. The V segment lost 0 bases and the J segment 3 bases; nucleotides outside the gene matches: 8. This CDR3 is built from 17 residues. CDR1 SGHRS and CDR2 YFSETQ come from the germline V gene. The CDR3: CASSLEGQGAGGNTIYF. The DNA of the CDR3 is TGCGCCAGCAGCTTGGAGGGCCAGGGGGCAGGTGGAAACACCATATATTTT.

The chain uses TRBV29-1 and TRBJ1-3, with 9 bases that match TRBD1. This CDR3 has 14 residues. Trimming removed 3 bases from V and 4 bases from J; junction bases left unmatched: 4. Germline loops: CDR1 SQVTM, CDR2 ANQGSEA. CDR3 sequence reads: CSVDSTGGGNTIYF. As DNA, the CDR3 is TGCAGCGTTGATTCGACAGGGGGAGGAAACACCATATATTTT.

V and J are TRBV5-1 and TRBJ1-6, with D perhaps matching TRBD1 (6 bases). CDR3 size: 16 residues. The germline V gene encodes CDR1 SGHRS and CDR2 YFSETQ. The V end lost 4 bases, the J end lost 4 bases, and 15 bases lay between the germline ends. CDR3 loop: CASSDVIQGYNSPLHF. The CDR3 DNA sequence: TGCGCCAGCAGCGACGTAATACAGGGATATAATTCACCCCTCCACTTT.

The chain carries TRBV18 and TRBJ1-6; D unresolved. With 3 bases removed from V and 7 bases from J, the gap between germline ends came to 16 bases. The CDR3 has 16 amino acids. Germline V CDR1 and CDR2: KGHSH, LQKENI. CDR3 residues: CASSPDREKGNSPLHF. DNA for the CDR3: TGTGCCAGCTCACCGGACCGGGAAAAGGGAAATTCACCCCTCCACTTT. Full variable domain (remainder filled in from reference TRBV18 and TRBJ1-6): NAGVMQNPRHLVRRRGQEARLRCSPMKGHSHVYWYRQLPEEGLKFMVYLQKENIIDESGMPKERFSAEFPKEGPSILRIQQVVRGDSAAYFCASSPDREKGNSPLHFGNGTRLTVT.

The chain carries TRBV6-5 and TRBJ2-7; 8 bases map to TRBD2. V dropped 8 bases and J dropped 7; count of bases not matched to a gene: 10. The germline gives CDR1 MNHEY, CDR2 SVGAGI. This CDR3 has 13 residues. In DNA, the CDR3 is TGTGCCAGCGACAACGGGGGGGCCGTTGAGCAGTACTTC. Its protein product is CASDNGGAVEQYF.

The genes are TRBV11-2 and TRBJ1-1; 7 nucleotides align to TRBD1. This CDR3 spans 13 amino acids. After removal of 3 bases from V and 4 bases from J, the junction contained 2 bases not matched to a gene. Germline V gives CDR1 SGHAT, CDR2 FQNNGV. CDR3: CASSFTGATEAFF. The CDR3 coding sequence is TGTGCCAGCAGCTTTACAGGGGCCACTGAAGCTTTCTTT.

V usage is TRBV18 and J usage is TRBJ2-3; no clear D gene. This CDR3 is 13 amino acids long. V was pared by 0 bases and J by 3 bases, with 4 bases between. Germline CDR1 KGHSH, CDR2 LQKENI. In DNA form, the CDR3 reads TGTGCCAGCTCACCACCGCAGACAGATACGCAGTATTTT. Its translation is CASSPPQTDTQYF.

In its sample, this clone was seen a few times. The rearrangement links TRBV14 to TRBJ2-1, with a tentative D call TRBD2 (5 bases). The germline V and J ends were trimmed by 0 bases and 2 bases, with 11 bases remaining between them. CDR1 SGHDN and CDR2 FVKESK come from the germline V gene. This CDR3 region has 16 residues. The CDR3 DNA is TGTGCCAGCAGCCAAGATGAGAGGGTAGCCTACAATGAGCAGTTCTTC. This codes for CASSQDERVAYNEQFF.

The V and J genes are TRBV5-1 and TRBJ1-1; 8 bases are shared with TRBD1. V shed 0 bases, J shed 5 bases, and the junction held 3 bases outside the gene matches. Germline loops: CDR1 SGHRS, CDR2 YFSETQ. The CDR3 extends over 14 amino acids. This CDR3 reads CASSLAGGFTEAFF. CDR3 bases: TGCGCCAGCAGCTTGGCAGGGGGCTTTACTGAAGCTTTCTTT.

This clone was picked up one time. The V gene is TRBV5-4, the J gene TRBJ2-5; 8 bases align to TRBD2. Germline CDR1 and CDR2: SGHNT and YYREEE (reference sequence). Unmatched junction bases numbered 6, after V lost 0 bases and J lost 2 bases. The CDR3 extends over 16 amino acids. The CDR3: CASSLGSGGPQETQYF. CDR3 bases: TGTGCCAGCAGCTTGGGCAGCGGGGGACCTCAAGAGACCCAGTACTTC.

The V gene is TRBV3-1 (or the pseudogene TRBV3-2), the J gene TRBJ1-1; D may be TRBD1 (5 bases). V was trimmed by 5 bases and J by 5 bases, leaving 15 bases between them. The CDR3 is 14 residues long. Germline-derived CDR1 and CDR2 are LGHDT and YNNKEL (reference sequence). The CDR3 sequence: CASSRGEGRTEAFF. CDR3 nucleotide sequence: TGTGCCAGCAGCAGGGGCGAAGGTCGGACTGAAGCTTTCTTT.

This chain links TRBV4-1 with TRBJ1-5; D is unresolved. The V end was cut by 0 bases, the J end by 6 bases, with 9 bases between. The CDR3 consists of 14 residues. Germline loops: CDR1 MGHRA, CDR2 YSYEKL. CDR3 DNA: TGCGCCAGCAGCCAAGAAGGATCGGGTCAGCCCCAGCATTTT. Residues: CASSQEGSGQPQHF.

The rearrangement uses TRBV20-1 and TRBJ1-1; tentatively, D is TRBD1 (5 bases). The CDR3 consists of 11 residues. The germline gives CDR1 DFQATT, CDR2 SNEGSKA (reference sequence). V was clipped by 6 bases and J by 5 bases, with 10 bases between them. The CDR3 sequence: CSAPRQTEAFF. The CDR3 DNA follows: TGCAGTGCCCCTCGACAGACTGAAGCTTTCTTT.